The 18 T cell receptor beta chains in this list originate from one sample, sequenced in a study of blood T cell repertoires in COVID-19. Only in-frame clones appear in the TCRdb table, and some are missing; sequencing was by immunoSEQ multiplex PCR. The data contain roughly 200,000 clones, around 86% of them singletons. What was sequenced was peripheral blood. The receptors were gathered from an elderly man with acute or convalescent COVID-19.

The chain joins TRBV28 to TRBJ1-1, with 7 bases lining up with TRBD1. The germline V gene has CDR1 MDHEN and CDR2 SYDVKM. This CDR3 comprises 15 residues. V was clipped by 4 bases and J by 2 bases; unmatched bases: 7. The CDR3 reads CASSSSTGTNTEAFF. In DNA, the CDR3 is TGTGCCAGCAGTTCGTCGACAGGGACAAACACTGAAGCTTTCTTT.

Here the CDR3 reads CASSLAEARNEQFF. CDR3 coding DNA: TGTGCCAGCAGCTTAGCGGAGGCGAGGAATGAGCAGTTCTTC. The chain has TRBV7-2 and TRBJ2-1; the D gene is possibly TRBD2 (5 bases). This CDR3 has 14 residues. V lost 0 bases and J 7 bases, leaving 10 bases between the germline ends. Per germline, CDR1 SGHTA and CDR2 FQGNSA.

V usage is TRBV29-1 and J usage is TRBJ1-1; TRBD1 matches 12 bases. The CDR3 has 14 residues. The J segment lost 5 bases and the V segment lost 2 bases, leaving 3 bases of the junction unmatched. Germline CDR1 is SQVTM and CDR2 is ANQGSEA. The CDR3 bases are TGCAGCGTTGAAAGGGACAGGGGGCATACTGAAGCTTTCTTT. Amino acids: CSVERDRGHTEAFF.

The chain has TRBV19 and TRBJ2-1; 15 nucleotides align to TRBD2. V shed 4 bases, J shed 0 bases, and the junction held 4 bases outside the gene matches. Per germline, CDR1 LNHDA and CDR2 SQIVND (reference sequence). CDR3 length: 18 amino acids. The CDR3 coding sequence is TGTGCCAGTAGTAGAGGACTAGCGGGAGGGGACTCCTACAATGAGCAGTTCTTC. Translated: CASSRGLAGGDSYNEQFF.

This clone was detected only once. V usage is TRBV9 and J usage is TRBJ2-3; possible D gene TRBD2, 6 bases. V was trimmed by 4 bases and J by 8 bases, leaving 11 bases between them. The germline CDR1 and CDR2 sequences are SGDLS and YYNGEE. This CDR3 comprises 12 residues. CDR3 in DNA: TGTGCCAGCAGCCGGGACTCTGGTACGCAGTATTTT. This encodes CASSRDSGTQYF.

The chain links TRBV28 to TRBJ2-5, with 9 nucleotides matching TRBD2. This CDR3 comprises 15 residues. CDR1 MDHEN and CDR2 SYDVKM come from the germline V gene. The V gene end was trimmed by 4 bases and the J gene end by 5 bases; junction bases not matched to a gene: 8. CDR3 sequence reads: CASSSVIAGAETQYF. CDR3 DNA sequence: TGTGCCAGCAGTTCCGTAATAGCGGGAGCCGAGACCCAGTACTTC.

This clone has only one observation. The chain links TRBV30 to TRBJ2-3; a possible D gene is TRBD1 (6 bases). CDR1 GTSNPN and CDR2 SVGIG come from the germline V gene (reference sequence). The V end was cut by 3 bases, the J end by 5 bases, with 6 bases between. This CDR3 contains 11 residues. As DNA, the CDR3 is TGTGCCTGGAGAGGGGGAGATACGCAGTATTTT. The encoded protein is CAWRGGDTQYF.

The rearrangement joins TRBV5-1 to TRBJ1-4; tentative D call: TRBD1 (6 bases). Per the germline V gene, CDR1 is SGHRS and CDR2 is YFSETQ. The CDR3 has 15 residues. The V end was cut by 0 bases, the J end by 0 bases, with 6 bases between. CDR3 in DNA: TGCGCCAGCAGCTTGGGGGGGCCAACTAATGAAAAACTGTTTTTT. This translates into CASSLGGPTNEKLFF.

The gene calls are TRBV6-2 or TRBV6-3 and TRBJ1-5; D is uncertain. With 5 bases removed from V and 10 bases from J, the gap between germline ends came to 15 bases. Per germline, CDR1 MNHEY and CDR2 SVGEGT. CDR3 length: 13 amino acids. CDR3 coding DNA: TGTGCCAGCAGTCCCGACCGGGATTTACCCCAGCATTTT. Its translation is CASSPDRDLPQHF.

This chain joins TRBV24-1 and TRBJ2-3; maybe TRBD1 (7 bases). Germline CDR1 and CDR2: KGHDR and SFDVKD. This CDR3 has 16 amino acids. V shed 7 bases and J shed 1 base, with 17 bases lying between them. Here the CDR3 reads CATSLTGRGGTDTQYF. The CDR3 nucleotides are TGTGCCACCAGCCTGACAGGGCGCGGGGGCACAGATACGCAGTATTTT.

V gene TRBV6-5 combines with J gene TRBJ2-2; 11 nucleotides match TRBD1. Trimming took 6 bases from V and 6 from J; bases not matched to a gene: 6. Germline CDR1 reads MNHEY; CDR2 reads SVGAGI. The CDR3 loop spans 15 amino acids. CDR3 DNA sequence: TGTGCCAGCAGCCGCGGACAGGGGGCGCCCGGGGAGCTGTTTTTT. It translates to CASSRGQGAPGELFF.

The CDR3 coding sequence is TGTGCCAGCTCACCACCTGGAGACCCTGGGACTGAAGCTTTCTTT. Translation: CASSPPGDPGTEAFF. The chain is built from TRBV18 and TRBJ1-1; D unresolved. V was shortened by 0 bases and J by 5 bases, with 13 bases between the two germline ends. Germline-derived CDR1 and CDR2 are KGHSH and LQKENI. The CDR3 is 15 residues long.

The gene calls are TRBV18 and TRBJ2-7; 9 nucleotides align to TRBD1. This CDR3 has 14 residues. The germline V gene has CDR1 KGHSH and CDR2 LQKENI. Trimming removed 5 bases from V and 3 bases from J; junction bases left unmatched: 5. CDR3 sequence (DNA): TGTGCCAGCTCAGAACGGGACAGGGACTACGAGCAGTACTTC. Residues: CASSERDRDYEQYF.

V gene TRBV9 combines with J gene TRBJ2-7; D may be TRBD1 (5 bases). Germline CDR1 is SGDLS and CDR2 is YYNGEE. This CDR3 has 14 residues. Here the CDR3 reads CASSGQPIKYGQYV. CDR3 DNA: TGTGCCAGCAGCGGACAGCCCATTAAATACGGGCAGTACGTC.

This clone was seen only a few times. The CDR3: CASSLGLAGTYNEQFF. The CDR3 bases are TGTGCCAGCAGCTTAGGTCTGGCGGGGACGTACAATGAGCAGTTCTTC. The chain links TRBV7-6 to TRBJ2-1; D perhaps matches TRBD2 (6 bases). Germline values: CDR1 SGHVS, CDR2 FNYEAQ. The CDR3 sequence is 16 residues long. V lost 1 base and J lost 4, with 14 bases in between.

The chain joins TRBV10-3 to TRBJ1-1; possible D gene TRBD1, 5 bases. The CDR3 contains 13 residues. V lost 8 bases and J lost 2, with 12 bases in between. Germline V CDR1 and CDR2: ENHRY, SYGVKD. The CDR3 sequence: CAIATAFNTEAFF. CDR3 nucleotide sequence: TGTGCCATCGCGACAGCTTTCAACACTGAAGCTTTCTTT.

The chain uses TRBV7-9 and TRBJ2-3; 8 bases are shared with TRBD2. V was pared by 6 bases and J by 2 bases, with 7 bases of the junction left unmatched. Germline loops: CDR1 SEHNR, CDR2 FQNEAQ (reference sequence). CDR3 length: 15 residues. Here the CDR3 DNA reads TGTGCCAGCAGTCGTCAGACTAGCGACACAGATACGCAGTATTTT. Protein product: CASSRQTSDTDTQYF.

This clone was found once. The V and J genes are TRBV5-1 and TRBJ2-7; 13 nucleotides match TRBD2. The ends lost 4 bases at V and 2 bases at J; junction bases unmatched: 3. Looked up from germline, CDR1 is SGHRS and CDR2 is YFSETQ. This CDR3 is 15 amino acids long. In DNA form, the CDR3 reads TGCGCCAGCAGCGACACTAGCGGGAGGGCCTACGAGCAGTACTTC. Protein product: CASSDTSGRAYEQYF.